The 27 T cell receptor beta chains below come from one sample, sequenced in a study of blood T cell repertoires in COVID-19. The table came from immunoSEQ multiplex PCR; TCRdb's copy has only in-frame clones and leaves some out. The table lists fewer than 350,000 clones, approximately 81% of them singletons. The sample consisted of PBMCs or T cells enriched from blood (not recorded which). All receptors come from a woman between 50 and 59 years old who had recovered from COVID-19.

The CDR3 DNA reads TGTGCCAGCAGTGAAAACCTAGCTGGCAATCAGCCCCAGCATTTT. Translating gives CASSENLAGNQPQHF. The V and J genes are TRBV2 and TRBJ1-5; D gene uncertain. V was clipped by 2 bases and J by 2 bases, with 10 bases between them. The germline CDR1 and CDR2 sequences are SNHLY and FYNNEI. The CDR3 loop spans 15 amino acids.

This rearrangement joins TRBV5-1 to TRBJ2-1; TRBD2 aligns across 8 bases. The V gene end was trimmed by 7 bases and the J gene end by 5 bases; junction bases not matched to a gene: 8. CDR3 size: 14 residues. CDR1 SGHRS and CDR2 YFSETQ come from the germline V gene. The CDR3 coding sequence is TGCGCCAGCGCGCGAGCGGGGGCCGACAATGAGCAGTTCTTC. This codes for CASARAGADNEQFF.

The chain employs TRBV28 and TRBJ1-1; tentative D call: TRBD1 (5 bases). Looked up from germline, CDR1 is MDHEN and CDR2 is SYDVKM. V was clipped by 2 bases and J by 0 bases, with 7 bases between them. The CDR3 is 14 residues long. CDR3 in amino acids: CASSLQGVNTEAFF. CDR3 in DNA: TGTGCCAGCAGTTTACAGGGTGTGAACACTGAAGCTTTCTTT.

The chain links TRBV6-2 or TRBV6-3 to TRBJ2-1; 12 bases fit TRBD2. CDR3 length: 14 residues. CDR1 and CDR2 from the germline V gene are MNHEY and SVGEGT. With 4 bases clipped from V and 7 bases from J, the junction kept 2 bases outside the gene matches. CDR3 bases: TGTGCCAGCAGTTCCGGGACTAGCGGGAATGAGCAGTTCTTC. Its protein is CASSSGTSGNEQFF.

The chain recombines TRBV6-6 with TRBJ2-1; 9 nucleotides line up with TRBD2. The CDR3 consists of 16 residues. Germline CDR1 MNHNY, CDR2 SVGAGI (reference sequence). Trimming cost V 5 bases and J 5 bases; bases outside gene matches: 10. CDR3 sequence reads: CASSRIGASGNNEQFF. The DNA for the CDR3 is TGTGCCAGCAGTCGAATCGGGGCTAGCGGGAACAATGAGCAGTTCTTC.

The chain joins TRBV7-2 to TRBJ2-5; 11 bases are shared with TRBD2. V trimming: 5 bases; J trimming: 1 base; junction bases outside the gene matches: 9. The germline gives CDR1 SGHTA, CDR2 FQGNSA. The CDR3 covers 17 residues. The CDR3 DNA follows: TGTGCCAGCAGCCCCCAGGGACTAGCGGAGCTCCAAGAGACCCAGTACTTC. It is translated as CASSPQGLAELQETQYF.

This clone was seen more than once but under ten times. CDR3: CASSLRTDTPYEQYF. The DNA for the CDR3 is TGCGCCAGCAGCTTAAGGACAGATACCCCCTACGAGCAGTACTTC. This chain connects TRBV5-1 to TRBJ2-7; TRBD1 might be the D (6 bases). This CDR3 is 15 amino acids long. Trimming took off 2 bases at V and 2 bases at J, with 14 bases between the two ends. Germline CDR1 and CDR2: SGHRS and YFSETQ.

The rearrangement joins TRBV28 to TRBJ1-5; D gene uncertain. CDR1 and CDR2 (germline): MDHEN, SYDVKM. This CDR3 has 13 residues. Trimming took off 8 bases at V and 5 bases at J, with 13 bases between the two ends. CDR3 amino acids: CASSAGEYQPQHF. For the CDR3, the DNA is TGTGCCAGCTCAGCCGGGGAGTATCAGCCCCAGCATTTT.

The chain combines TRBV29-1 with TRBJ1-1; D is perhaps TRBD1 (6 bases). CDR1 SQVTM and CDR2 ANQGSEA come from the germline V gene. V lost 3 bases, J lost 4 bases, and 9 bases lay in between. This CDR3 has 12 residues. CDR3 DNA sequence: TGCAGCGTTGACGGGGGGGCCACTGAAGCTTTCTTT. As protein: CSVDGGATEAFF.

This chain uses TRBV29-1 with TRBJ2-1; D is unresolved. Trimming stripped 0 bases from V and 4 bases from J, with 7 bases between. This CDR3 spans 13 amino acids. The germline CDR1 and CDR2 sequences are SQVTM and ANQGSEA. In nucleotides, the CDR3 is TGCAGCGTTGAAGATCGAGCTTACAATGAGCAGTTCTTC. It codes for CSVEDRAYNEQFF.

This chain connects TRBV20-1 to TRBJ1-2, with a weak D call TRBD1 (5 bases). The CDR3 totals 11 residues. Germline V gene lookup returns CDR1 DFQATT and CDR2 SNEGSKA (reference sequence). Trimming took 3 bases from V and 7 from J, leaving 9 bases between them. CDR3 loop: CSARPGVGYTF. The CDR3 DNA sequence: TGCAGTGCTAGGCCGGGGGTTGGCTACACCTTC.

DNA of the CDR3: TGTGCCAGCACCCCGACTGGGGGGGACACTGAAGCTTTCTTT. It specifies CASTPTGGDTEAFF. The chain uses TRBV6-2 or TRBV6-3 and TRBJ1-1; possibly TRBD1 for D (5 bases). CDR3 length: 14 amino acids. Germline V gene data show CDR1 as MNHEY and CDR2 as SVGEGT. V lost 7 bases and J 3 bases, leaving 15 bases between the germline ends.

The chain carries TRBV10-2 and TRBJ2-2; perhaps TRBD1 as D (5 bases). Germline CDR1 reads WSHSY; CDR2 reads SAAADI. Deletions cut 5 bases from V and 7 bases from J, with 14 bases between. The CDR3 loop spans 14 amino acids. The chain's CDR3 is CASSWTPSGGELFF. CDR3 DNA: TGCGCCAGCAGTTGGACACCCTCGGGCGGGGAGCTGTTTTTT.

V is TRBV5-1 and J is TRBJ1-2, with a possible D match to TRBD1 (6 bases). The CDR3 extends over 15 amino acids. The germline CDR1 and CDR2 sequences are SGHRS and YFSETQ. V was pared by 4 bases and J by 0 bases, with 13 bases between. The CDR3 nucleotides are TGCGCCAGCAGCCGGGGGGCTGCTACTAACTATGGCTACACCTTC. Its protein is CASSRGAATNYGYTF.

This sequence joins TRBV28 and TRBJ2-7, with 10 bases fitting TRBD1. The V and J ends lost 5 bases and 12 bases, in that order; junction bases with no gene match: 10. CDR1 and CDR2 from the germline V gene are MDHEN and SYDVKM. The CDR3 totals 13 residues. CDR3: CASSPHRGQGTYF. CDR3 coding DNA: TGTGCCAGCAGTCCACATAGGGGACAGGGGACGTACTTC.

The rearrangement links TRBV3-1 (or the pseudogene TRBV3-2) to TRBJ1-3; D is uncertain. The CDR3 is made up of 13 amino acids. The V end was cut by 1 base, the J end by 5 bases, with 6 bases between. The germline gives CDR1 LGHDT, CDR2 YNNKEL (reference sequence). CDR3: CASSQVVRNTIYF. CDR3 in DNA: TGTGCCAGCAGCCAAGTAGTCAGAAACACCATATATTTT.

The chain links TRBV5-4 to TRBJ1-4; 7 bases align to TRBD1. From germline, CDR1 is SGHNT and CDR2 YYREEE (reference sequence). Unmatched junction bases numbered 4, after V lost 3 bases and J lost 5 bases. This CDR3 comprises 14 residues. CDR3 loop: CASSSGQKNEKLFF. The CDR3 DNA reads TGTGCCAGCAGCTCGGGACAGAAGAATGAAAAACTGTTTTTT.

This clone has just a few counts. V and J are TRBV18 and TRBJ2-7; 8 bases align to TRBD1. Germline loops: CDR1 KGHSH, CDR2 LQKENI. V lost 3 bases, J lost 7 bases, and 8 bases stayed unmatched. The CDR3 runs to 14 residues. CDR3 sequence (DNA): TGTGCCAGCTCACCGGCTGTCGGACAGGGAGAGCAGTACTTC. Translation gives CASSPAVGQGEQYF.

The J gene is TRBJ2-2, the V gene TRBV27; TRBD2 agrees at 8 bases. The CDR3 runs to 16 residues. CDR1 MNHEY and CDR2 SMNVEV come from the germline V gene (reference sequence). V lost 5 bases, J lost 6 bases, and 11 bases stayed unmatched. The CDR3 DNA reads TGTGCCAGCAGTCCGCCTCGCGGGGGGTACCCCGGGGAGCTGTTTTTT. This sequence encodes CASSPPRGGYPGELFF.

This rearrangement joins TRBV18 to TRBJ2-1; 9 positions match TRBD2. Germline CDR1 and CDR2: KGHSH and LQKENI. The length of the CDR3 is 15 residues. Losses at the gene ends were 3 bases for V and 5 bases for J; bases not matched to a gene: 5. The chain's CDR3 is CASSPLAGEDNEQFF. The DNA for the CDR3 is TGTGCCAGCTCACCCTTAGCGGGAGAGGACAATGAGCAGTTCTTC.

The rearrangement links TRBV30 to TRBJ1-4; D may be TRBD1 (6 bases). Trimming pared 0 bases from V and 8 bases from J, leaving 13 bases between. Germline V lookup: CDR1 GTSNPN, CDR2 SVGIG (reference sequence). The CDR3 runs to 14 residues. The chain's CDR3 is CAWSVRGAGEKLFF. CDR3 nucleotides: TGTGCCTGGAGTGTCCGGGGGGCGGGGGAAAAACTGTTTTTT.

The CDR3 coding sequence is TGTGCCAGCTCGCCCTACCCTCAGGGGAACACTGAAGCTTTCTTT. It translates to CASSPYPQGNTEAFF. The genes are TRBV18 and TRBJ1-1; tentative D call: TRBD1 (5 bases). V was pared by 6 bases and J by 1 base, with 15 bases between. CDR1 and CDR2 from the germline V gene are KGHSH and LQKENI. The CDR3 runs 15 residues.

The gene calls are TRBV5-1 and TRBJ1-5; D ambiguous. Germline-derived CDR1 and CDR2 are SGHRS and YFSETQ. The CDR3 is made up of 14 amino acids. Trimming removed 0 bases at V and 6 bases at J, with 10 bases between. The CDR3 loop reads CASSLEPRAQPQHF. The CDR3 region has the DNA TGCGCCAGCAGCTTGGAACCTCGCGCTCAGCCCCAGCATTTT.

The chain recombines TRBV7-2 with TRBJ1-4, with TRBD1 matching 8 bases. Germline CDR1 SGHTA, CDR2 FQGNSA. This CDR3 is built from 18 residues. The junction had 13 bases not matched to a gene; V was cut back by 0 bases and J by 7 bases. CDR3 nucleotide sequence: TGTGCCAGCAGCTTAGCGATACAGGGGGGCAGCAATCGTGAAAAACTGTTTTTT. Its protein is CASSLAIQGGSNREKLFF.

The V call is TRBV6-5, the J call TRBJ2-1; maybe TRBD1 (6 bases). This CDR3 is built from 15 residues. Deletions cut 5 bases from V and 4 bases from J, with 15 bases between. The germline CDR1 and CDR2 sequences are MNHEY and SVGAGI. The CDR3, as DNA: TGTGCCAGCAGTAAAAGCTTAACAGGGTACAATGAGCAGTTCTTC. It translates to CASSKSLTGYNEQFF.

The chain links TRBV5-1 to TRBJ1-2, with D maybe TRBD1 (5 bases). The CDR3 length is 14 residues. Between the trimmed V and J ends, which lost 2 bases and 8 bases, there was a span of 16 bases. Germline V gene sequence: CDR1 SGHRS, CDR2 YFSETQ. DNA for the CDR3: TGCGCCAGCAGCTTAGGTTTGGGGACTAGAGGCTACACCTTC. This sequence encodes CASSLGLGTRGYTF. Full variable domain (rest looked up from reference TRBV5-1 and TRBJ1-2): KAGVTQTPRYLIKTRGQQVTLSCSPISGHRSVSWYQQTPGQGLQFLFEYFSETQRNKGNFPGRFSGRQFSNSRSEMNVSTLELGDSALYLCASSLGLGTRGYTFGSGTRLTVV.

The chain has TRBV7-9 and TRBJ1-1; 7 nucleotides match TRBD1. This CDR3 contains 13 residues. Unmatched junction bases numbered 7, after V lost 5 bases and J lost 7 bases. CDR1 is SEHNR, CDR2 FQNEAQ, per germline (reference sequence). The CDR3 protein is CASSPPGGIEAFF. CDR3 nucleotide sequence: TGTGCCAGCAGCCCACCAGGGGGAATTGAAGCTTTCTTT.